These 8 T cell receptor beta chains came from one sample sequenced in a study of T cells in Graves' hyperthyroidism and ophthalmopathy. Regions amplified from RNA transcripts were the TCR beta CDR3 regions. With the HTBI primer set, the TCR CDR3 went through a first round of RT-PCR. TCRdb processed the multiplex PCR reads anew with MiXCR; each CDR3 protein has one entry. The data show approximately 620,000 distinct CDR3 sequences, around 13% seen once. The specimen was blood. Every receptor here comes from a woman aged 25 to 45 with Graves' hyperthyroidism that later progressed to Graves' ophthalmopathy.

The CDR3 DNA reads TGTGCCAGTAGTCCTACGGGGGAGAGCGCGGCCTACGAGCAGTACTTC. As protein: CASSPTGESAAYEQYF. The rearrangement uses TRBV19 and TRBJ2-7; tentative D call: TRBD2 (6 bases). Trimming pared 5 bases from V and 2 bases from J, leaving 19 bases between. Germline V gene sequence: CDR1 LNHDA, CDR2 SQIVND (reference sequence). The CDR3 contains 16 residues.

The chain is built from TRBV7-9 and TRBJ1-2; 8 bases line up with TRBD1. The CDR3 sequence is 13 residues long. Germline V lookup: CDR1 SEHNR, CDR2 FQNEAQ (reference sequence). The V segment lost 7 bases and the J segment 9 bases; nucleotides outside the gene matches: 10. The CDR3 region is CASNPTDRGSYTF. Here the CDR3 DNA reads TGTGCCAGCAACCCCACCGACAGGGGTAGCTACACCTTC.

This clonotype has a count of ten or more. J is TRBJ2-7 and V is TRBV12-3 or TRBV12-4; weak D call: TRBD2 (6 bases). V dropped 6 bases and J dropped 2 bases, with 17 bases sitting between them. The CDR3 spans 15 residues. The DNA of the CDR3 is TGTGCCAGCAGGGTCTCCGGGACTGTTACCTACGAGCAGTACTTC. Its protein product is CASRVSGTVTYEQYF.

There are many counts of this clonotype. The J gene is TRBJ2-7, the V gene TRBV4-1, with D tentatively TRBD2 (5 bases). This CDR3 region has 15 residues. V was cut by 4 bases and J by 5 bases, with 18 bases left in between. Germline V lookup: CDR1 MGHRA, CDR2 YSYEKL. Written as DNA, the CDR3 is TGCGCCAGCAGCCCCTCACCGTGGGAGACCGACGAGCAGTACTTC. Translation: CASSPSPWETDEQYF.

The sample holds many counts of this clonotype. The chain joins TRBV24-1 to TRBJ2-3, with 9 bases aligning to TRBD2. The germline V gene encodes CDR1 KGHDR and CDR2 SFDVKD. V dropped 1 base and J dropped 0; count of bases not matched to a gene: 1. The CDR3 length is 16 residues. The chain's CDR3 is CATSDFLAGSTDTQYF. The CDR3 DNA reads TGTGCCACCAGTGATTTTCTAGCGGGAAGCACAGATACGCAGTATTTT.

The sample holds a few counts of this clonotype. This chain joins TRBV7-9 and TRBJ2-1, with D hard to call. Trimming shortened V by 1 base and J by 2 bases, and 6 bases separated the two germline ends. The CDR3 loop spans 14 amino acids. Germline V lookup: CDR1 SEHNR, CDR2 FQNEAQ (reference sequence). This chain's CDR3 is CASSLGSPYNEQFF. The CDR3 DNA sequence: TGTGCCAGCAGCTTAGGCAGTCCCTACAATGAGCAGTTCTTC.

This clonotype was found many times. The V and J genes are TRBV30 and TRBJ1-1; tentative D call: TRBD1 (6 bases). Per the germline V gene, CDR1 is GTSNPN and CDR2 is SVGIG (reference sequence). V lost 5 bases to trimming and J lost 7 bases, with 14 bases between them. The CDR3 covers 12 residues. The CDR3 region has the DNA TGTGCCTGGGGGATGCAGGGGAATGAAGCTTTCTTT. Its protein is CAWGMQGNEAFF.

The sample holds many counts of this clonotype. V gene TRBV12-5 combines with J gene TRBJ1-6; D is unresolved. The CDR3 covers 14 residues. Germline CDR1 LGHNT, CDR2 FRNRAP. Trimming pared 5 bases from V and 6 bases from J, leaving 11 bases between. CDR3 sequence reads: CASGPSEPNSPLHF. DNA for the CDR3: TGTGCTAGTGGTCCCTCGGAGCCTAATTCACCCCTCCACTTT.